This T cell receptor (beta chain) was captured by sequencing in a study of CD8 T cells in ankylosing spondylitis. This clonotype was seen repeatedly, ten times or more. The CDR3 consists of 12 residues. V gave up 7 bases and J gave up 0 bases, with 9 bases separating them. Germline lookup yields CDR1 SQVTM and CDR2 ANQGSEA. Construction of TCR beta libraries was performed using quantitative 5'-RACE with molecular barcodes. TCRdb redid the calling of the 5' RACE reads with MiXCR, one entry per CDR3 protein. The sample carries about 160,000 distinct CDR3 sequences, roughly 10% recorded once. The rearrangement links TRBV29-1 to TRBJ1-1; D is uncertain. This clonotype was obtained from a female donor with ankylosing spondylitis or in good health (not recorded which). The sequenced sample was blood, either unsorted or a sorted T cell fraction (not recorded which). This CDR3 is CSAGAMNTEAFF. CDR3 nucleotides: TGCAGCGCGGGTGCTATGAACACTGAAGCTTTCTTT.